This T cell receptor (beta chain) is from a study of blood T cell repertoires in COVID-19. On the study more broadly: T cells, B-cell-depleted T cells, or PBMCs provided the cDNA or gDNA that served as material.

Trimming left V 2 bases short and J 3 bases short, with 11 bases between. The length of the CDR3 is 15 residues. The V gene's germline CDR1 is LGHDT and CDR2 YNNKEL (reference sequence). Individuals aged about 18 to 95 years were recruited from about two dozen US areas. Which cohort a participant joined came from the clinical history participants gave. Two negative PCRs, clearance, or symptom resolution were required of recovered Cohort 3 donors. Some clones are missing from TCRdb's copy, which holds only in-frame ones; the method was immunoSEQ multiplex PCR. The repertoire has almost 500,000 clones, about 85% of them found once; the top ten carry more than 7.5%.

The V gene is TRBV3-1 (or the pseudogene TRBV3-2), the J gene TRBJ2-1; D is possibly TRBD2 (6 bases). This clonotype was sampled from a woman aged 55-70 years who had recovered from COVID-19. The sequenced sample was PBMCs or T cells enriched from blood (not recorded which). The CDR3 DNA reads as TGTGCCAGCAGCCAAAGTCGCGGGGACTACAATGAGCAGTTCTTC. Translation: CASSQSRGDYNEQFF.